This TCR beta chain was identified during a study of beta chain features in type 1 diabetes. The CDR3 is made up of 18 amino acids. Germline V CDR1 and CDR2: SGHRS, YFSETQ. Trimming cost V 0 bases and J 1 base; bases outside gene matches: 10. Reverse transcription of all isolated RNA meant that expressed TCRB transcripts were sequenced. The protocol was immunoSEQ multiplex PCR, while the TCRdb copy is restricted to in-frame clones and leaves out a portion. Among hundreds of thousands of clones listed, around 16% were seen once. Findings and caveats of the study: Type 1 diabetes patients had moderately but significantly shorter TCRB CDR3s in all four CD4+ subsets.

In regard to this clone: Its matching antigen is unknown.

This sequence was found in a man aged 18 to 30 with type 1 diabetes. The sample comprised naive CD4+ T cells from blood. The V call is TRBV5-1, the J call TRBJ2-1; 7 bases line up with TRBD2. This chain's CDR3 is CASSLAWTSDGSYNEQFF. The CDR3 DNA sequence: TGCGCCAGCAGCTTGGCTTGGACTAGTGACGGATCCTACAATGAGCAGTTCTTC.